Listed below are T cell receptor beta chains from one sample, sequenced in a study of blood T cell repertoires in COVID-19. Method: immunoSEQ multiplex PCR; TCRdb's copy keeps in-frame clones and lacks some. This table holds around 130,000 clones, approximately 88% found once. Sequencing was done on a sample of peripheral blood. The origin of the receptors is a man between 60 and 75 years old with active or convalescent COVID-19. CDR3s include the opening cysteine and the closing phenylalanine or tryptophan. The D gene is left open where the match is weak. A row's size may be missing; if present it is once, few, many or a size class.

TRBJ2-2 | NA | TRBV7-2 | NA | CASSLGGTNTGELFF | TGTGCCAGCAGCTTAGGGGGCACAAACACCGGGGAGCTGTTTTTT
TRBJ2-1 | TRBD2 | TRBV19 | NA | CASSELAGRGYNEQFF | TGTGCCAGTAGTGAGTTAGCGGGAAGGGGTTACAATGAGCAGTTCTTC
TRBJ2-2 | TRBD2 | TRBV9 | once | CASSEQLAGLNTGELFF | TGTGCCAGCAGCGAGCAACTAGCGGGGTTGAACACCGGGGAGCTGTTTTTT
TRBJ2-5 | TRBD1 | TRBV9 | NA | CASSVYRGGQETQYF | TGTGCCAGCAGCGTCTACAGGGGTGGCCAAGAGACCCAGTACTTC
TRBJ2-5 | TRBD2 | TRBV29-1 | NA | CSGTSGYQETQYF | TGCAGCGGGACTAGCGGGTACCAAGAGACCCAGTACTTC
TRBJ2-5 | NA | TRBV3-1/TRBV3-2 | NA | CASSQGTKETQYF | TGTGCCAGCAGCCAAGGGACTAAAGAGACCCAGTACTTC
TRBJ1-2 | NA | TRBV28 | NA | CATPTSGRRHGYTF | TGTGCCACCCCAACGTCGGGAAGACGGCATGGCTACACCTTC
TRBJ1-5 | NA | TRBV28 | once | CASRPTGSGNQPQHF | TGTGCCAGCAGGCCGACCGGCAGCGGCAATCAGCCCCAGCATTTT
TRBJ2-3 | NA | TRBV5-1 | once | CANSLRLGRTDTQYF | TGCGCCAACAGCTTGCGTCTCGGGAGAACAGATACGCAGTATTTT
TRBJ2-4 | TRBD2 | TRBV27 | NA | CASSPVGGNIQYF | TGTGCCAGCAGCCCGGTCGGGGGGAACATTCAGTACTTC
TRBJ2-3 | NA | TRBV29-1 | NA | CSVGTGTNQPQYF | TGCAGCGTTGGAACAGGGACCAATCAGCCCCAGTATTTT
TRBJ1-1 | TRBD1 | TRBV12-5 | NA | CASGPTGAHEAFF | TGTGCTAGTGGTCCAACAGGGGCGCATGAAGCTTTCTTT
TRBJ1-3 | NA | TRBV15 | NA | CATSRDPVSSSGNTIYF | TGTGCCACCAGCAGAGATCCCGTCAGTTCCTCTGGAAACACCATATATTTT
TRBJ1-5 | TRBD1 | TRBV2 | NA | CASSVQGAGQPQHF | TGTGCCAGCAGCGTACAGGGGGCGGGTCAGCCCCAGCATTTT
TRBJ2-6 | TRBD1 | TRBV11-1 | NA | CASSLGQGAGANVLTF | TGTGCCAGCAGCTTAGGACAGGGTGCTGGGGCCAACGTCCTGACTTTC
TRBJ2-1 | NA | TRBV7-9 | NA | CASTLYNEQFF | TGTGCCAGCACCCTCTACAATGAGCAGTTCTTC
TRBJ1-5 | TRBD1 | TRBV19 | NA | CASSKQGASGNQPQHF | TGTGCCAGTAGTAAACAGGGGGCTTCGGGCAATCAGCCCCAGCATTTT
TRBJ2-1 | TRBD2 | TRBV7-9 | NA | CATGTKPTNEQFF | TGTGCCACCGGGACTAAACCAACCAATGAGCAGTTCTTC
TRBJ2-5 | NA | TRBV10-3 | NA | CAISDSSVRETQYF | TGTGCCATCAGTGACAGTAGCGTGAGAGAGACCCAGTACTTC
TRBJ2-3 | NA | TRBV7-8 | NA | CASSLGGGSSTDTQYF | TGTGCCAGCAGCTTAGGAGGGGGATCTAGCACAGATACGCAGTATTTT
TRBJ2-7 | TRBD1 | TRBV4-1 | NA | CASSQEPQPTGGLSEQYF | TGCGCCAGCAGCCAAGAACCCCAGCCGACAGGGGGCCTATCCGAGCAGTACTTC
TRBJ1-2 | TRBD1 | TRBV12-3/TRBV12-4 | NA | CASSFAGGLGGSF | TGTGCCAGCAGTTTTGCAGGGGGCTTGGGTGGGTCCTTC
TRBJ1-2 | TRBD1 | TRBV19 | NA | CASTDRANYGYTF | TGTGCCAGTACGGACAGGGCCAACTATGGCTACACCTTC
TRBJ1-5 | NA | TRBV24-1 | once | CATSDGGREQPQHF | TGTGCCACCAGTGACGGGGGGCGTGAGCAGCCCCAGCATTTT
TRBJ2-7 | TRBD1 | TRBV6-5 | NA | CASSPRTGGSYEQYF | TGTGCCAGCAGTCCTCGGACAGGGGGCAGTTACGAGCAGTACTTC
TRBJ2-1 | TRBD2 | TRBV7-2 | NA | CASSPFSGSYNEQFF | TGTGCCAGCAGCCCATTTAGCGGGAGCTACAATGAGCAGTTCTTC
TRBJ1-4 | NA | TRBV6-5 | NA | CASSLGGFNEKLFF | TGTGCCAGCAGCCTGGGGGGGTTTAATGAAAAACTGTTTTTT
TRBJ1-1 | TRBD1 | TRBV18 | few | CASSLTTGAIAEAFF | TGTGCCAGCTCACTTACGACAGGGGCAATAGCTGAAGCTTTCTTT
TRBJ1-2 | TRBD1 | TRBV28 | NA | CASSSSSTGDYGYTF | TGTGCCAGCAGTTCTTCCTCGACAGGGGACTATGGCTACACCTTC
TRBJ2-7 | NA | TRBV15 | NA | CATSRDLGGGPYEQYF | TGTGCCACCAGCAGAGATCTGGGGGGGGGCCCCTACGAGCAGTACTTC
TRBJ2-2 | TRBD2 | TRBV19 | NA | CASRPPLVDWEGTGELFF | TGTGCCAGTAGACCCCCACTCGTGGACTGGGAGGGAACCGGGGAGCTGTTTTTT
TRBJ2-1 | NA | TRBV27 | once | CASSTSSYNEQFF | TGTGCCAGCAGTACCAGTTCATACAATGAGCAGTTCTTC
TRBJ1-1 | TRBD1 | TRBV27 | NA | CASSRQGITEAFF | TGTGCCAGCAGCCGACAGGGGATCACTGAAGCTTTCTTT
TRBJ2-7 | NA | TRBV3-1/TRBV3-2 | NA | CASSLNPHGGYEQYF | TGTGCCAGCAGCCTAAACCCTCACGGAGGCTACGAGCAGTACTTC
TRBJ1-2 | TRBD1 | TRBV5-8 | NA | CASSLGQAVGYTF | TGTGCCAGCAGCCTGGGACAGGCGGTGGGGTACACCTTC
TRBJ2-5 | NA | TRBV25-1 | NA | CASSEAGAVKTQYF | TGTGCCAGCAGTGAAGCAGGGGCGGTCAAGACCCAGTACTTC
TRBJ1-1 | NA | TRBV4-1 | NA | CASSLQQGNTEAFF | TGCGCCAGCAGCCTCCAACAGGGGAACACTGAAGCTTTCTTT
TRBJ2-7 | TRBD2 | TRBV28 | NA | CASSSWTSGSSLKDEQYF | TGTGCCAGCAGTTCATGGACTAGCGGGAGCAGTTTGAAGGACGAGCAGTACTTC
TRBJ2-1 | NA | TRBV6-6 | NA | CASSPVNEQFF | TGTGCCAGCAGCCCAGTCAATGAGCAGTTCTTC
TRBJ2-1 | TRBD2 | TRBV27 | NA | CASSLRVSREGRNEQFF | TGTGCCAGCAGTTTAAGGGTCTCGCGGGAGGGCCGCAATGAGCAGTTCTTC
TRBJ1-2 | TRBD1 | TRBV7-9 | NA | CASSNSGEPGQRIYGYTF | TGTGCCAGCAGCAATAGCGGCGAACCGGGACAGAGAATCTATGGCTACACCTTC
TRBJ2-5 | TRBD1 | TRBV11-3 | NA | CASSSAHRGERETQYF | TGTGCCAGCAGCTCCGCCCACAGGGGGGAACGGGAGACCCAGTACTTC
TRBJ2-1 | NA | TRBV18 | NA | CASSPSLGTLNEQFF | TGTGCCAGCTCACCATCCCTCGGGACACTCAATGAGCAGTTCTTC
TRBJ2-1 | TRBD2 | TRBV28 | NA | CASSTGRRSDNEQFF | TGTGCCAGCAGTACCGGGAGGAGGTCGGACAATGAGCAGTTCTTC
TRBJ2-2 | NA | TRBV7-7 | NA | CASSSQGTGELFF | TGTGCTAGCAGCTCACAGGGAACCGGGGAGCTGTTTTTT
TRBJ2-7 | TRBD2 | TRBV28 | few | CASSSTPGLVSEQYF | TGTGCCAGCAGTTCCACTCCGGGACTAGTCTCCGAGCAGTACTTC
TRBJ2-2 | NA | TRBV9 | NA | CASSALGQNTGELFF | TGTGCCAGCAGCGCCCTGGGACAAAACACCGGGGAGCTGTTTTTT
TRBJ2-6 | NA | TRBV18 | NA | CASSPMEEQGNVKSGANVLTF | TGTGCCAGCTCACCAATGGAAGAACAGGGAAACGTTAAATCTGGGGCCAACGTCCTGACTTTC
TRBJ1-4 | TRBD1 | TRBV7-9 | NA | CASSRTGGTEKLFF | TGTGCCAGCAGCCGGACAGGGGGAACTGAAAAACTGTTTTTT
TRBJ2-3 | NA | TRBV30 | NA | CAWSVRESSRDTQYF | TGTGCCTGGAGTGTCAGGGAAAGTTCAAGAGATACGCAGTATTTT
TRBJ1-1 | NA | TRBV18 | NA | CASSPPAGRGTEAFF | TGTGCCAGCTCACCACCGGCGGGACGCGGCACTGAAGCTTTCTTT
TRBJ2-2 | TRBD1 | TRBV6-5 | NA | CATGQGHTGELFF | TGTGCCACAGGACAGGGACACACCGGGGAGCTGTTTTTT
TRBJ2-2 | TRBD1 | TRBV28 | NA | CASSLWTGGNTGELFF | TGTGCCAGCAGTCTCTGGACAGGGGGTAACACCGGGGAGCTGTTTTTT
TRBJ2-3 | NA | TRBV19 | NA | CASSTPGGGTDTQYF | TGTGCCAGTAGCACCCCGGGCGGGGGCACAGATACGCAGTATTTT
TRBJ1-5 | NA | TRBV19 | once | CASGSGGSQPQHF | TGTGCCAGTGGTTCGGGGGGCAGCCAGCCCCAGCATTTT
TRBJ1-1 | NA | TRBV7-9 | NA | CASSSTGFDTEAFF | TGTGCCAGCAGCTCAACAGGGTTCGACACTGAAGCTTTCTTT
TRBJ1-4 | TRBD1 | TRBV6-1 | NA | CASSDQGGTEKLFF | TGTGCCAGCAGTGATCAGGGGGGTACGGAAAAACTGTTTTTT
TRBJ2-7 | NA | TRBV28 | few | CASSLIQGHYEQYF | TGTGCCAGCAGTTTAATTCAGGGCCACTACGAGCAGTACTTC